A selection of T cell receptor beta chains follows, all from one sample in a study of shared clonotypes between healthy human individuals. Assay: immunoSEQ multiplex PCR; the TCRdb copy retains only in-frame clones and omits some. The table shows 2,500,000 or so clones, with approximately 92% occurring only once. Sequencing was performed on naive CD4+ T cells sorted from blood. Receptor source: a man aged 18-30 years in good health. Each CDR3 is given with its conserved first and last residue. D genes are given only for firm matches. Size tells how often a clone was seen (once, few, many) or the class of an expanded clone, and some rows leave it out.

size	D	J	length	V	DNA	CDR3
.	.	TRBJ1-3	15	TRBV6-1	TGTGCCAGCAGTGAAAGGTCGGGGTTCGGAAACACCATATATTTT	CASSERSGFGNTIYF
.	.	TRBJ2-7	16	TRBV18	TGTGCCAGCTCACCGACAGTTCTCCGAACCGGGTACGAGCAGTACTTC	CASSPTVLRTGYEQYF
.	.	TRBJ2-2	14	TRBV7-9	TGTGCCAGCAGCTTAGAGGGGAAAACCGGGGAGCTGTTTTTT	CASSLEGKTGELFF
.	.	TRBJ1-4	14	TRBV11-2	TGTGCCAGCAGCCACCGGGGAAGCGGTGAAAAACTGTTTTTT	CASSHRGSGEKLFF
.	.	TRBJ2-7	14	TRBV18	TGTGCCAGCTCACCAAACGGAGGTCCCTACGAGCAGTACTTC	CASSPNGGPYEQYF
.	.	TRBJ2-7	13	TRBV10-2	TGCGCCAGTAGTCTCGGGACGTCCTACGAGCAGTACTTC	CASSLGTSYEQYF
once	.	TRBJ1-1	17	TRBV5-1	TGCGCCAGCAGCAGGGACCCACCAACCTCGTTTCCGACTGAAGCTTTCTTT	CASSRDPPTSFPTEAFF
.	.	TRBJ2-1	12	TRBV28	TGTGCCAGCAGATCTGGTGAAAATGAGCAGTTCTTC	CASRSGENEQFF
.	TRBD1	TRBJ2-7	16	TRBV4-3	TGCGCCAGCAGCCAAGAGCCCGGGGACAGAGCCTACGAGCAGTACTTC	CASSQEPGDRAYEQYF
.	.	TRBJ1-2	17	TRBV27	TGTGCCAGCAGTTTAGGAGGGGTCTTATCGACTAACTATGGCTACACCTTC	CASSLGGVLSTNYGYTF
.	.	TRBJ2-7	11	TRBV20-1	TGCAGTGCTAGGGAGGATGGTGAGCAGTACTTC	CSAREDGEQYF
.	.	TRBJ2-2	16	TRBV4-2	TGTGCCAGCAACCAAGGGCCCCCTGAGGGTGTCGGGGAGCTGTTTTTT	CASNQGPPEGVGELFF
once	TRBD1	TRBJ2-7	15	TRBV5-1	TGCGCCAGCAGCTTCGCGACAGGGGGAGCCTACGAGCAGTACTTC	CASSFATGGAYEQYF
.	.	TRBJ2-7	13	TRBV5-1	TGCGCCAGCAGCTTGGAGGGGACCTACGAGCAGTACTTC	CASSLEGTYEQYF
.	.	TRBJ1-1	14	TRBV10-3	TGTGCCATCAGTGAGTCCCGGATGAACACTGAAGCTTTCTTT	CAISESRMNTEAFF
.	.	TRBJ1-6	14	TRBV15	TGTGCCACCAGCAGAGATCCGGGGGGATCACCCCTCCACTTT	CATSRDPGGSPLHF
.	.	TRBJ1-4	16	TRBV4-1	TGCGCCAGCAGCCAAGATTCTGGGGCCGCAAATGAAAAACTGTTTTTT	CASSQDSGAANEKLFF
.	TRBD1	TRBJ1-4	15	TRBV5-1	TGCGCCAGCAGCACTGCCGGGACAGGGGCTGAAAAACTGTTTTTT	CASSTAGTGAEKLFF
.	.	TRBJ2-7	13	TRBV18	TGTGCCAGCTCACCGAACCGGGGTGACGAGCAGTACTTC	CASSPNRGDEQYF
.	.	TRBJ2-3	13	TRBV4-3	TGCGCCAGCAGCCAGGGCAACACAGATACGCAGTATTTT	CASSQGNTDTQYF
.	.	TRBJ1-6	14	TRBV6-5	TGTGCCAGCAGTCGGACGGAGCTTAATTCACCCCTCCACTTT	CASSRTELNSPLHF
.	.	TRBJ2-5	16	TRBV4-1	TGCGCCAGCAGCCAAAGGGGAACAGGGAACCAAGAGACCCAGTACTTC	CASSQRGTGNQETQYF
.	.	TRBJ1-2	14	TRBV2	TGTGCCAGCAGTGAAGAGCAGGGGAACTATGGCTACACCTTC	CASSEEQGNYGYTF
.	.	TRBJ1-4	16	TRBV30	TGTGCCTGGGTGTACGAGAAGGGGGGTACTAATGAAAAACTGTTTTTT	CAWVYEKGGTNEKLFF
.	TRBD1	TRBJ1-2	15	TRBV5-1	TGCGCCAGCAGCCAAGTGTCGGGACAGGGCAATGGCTACACCTTC	CASSQVSGQGNGYTF
.	.	TRBJ1-4	16	TRBV5-1	TGCGCCAGCAGCCCGTCAATACAGATGGGGAGGGAAAAACTGTTTTTT	CASSPSIQMGREKLFF